Following are 30 T cell receptor beta chains from one sample sequenced in a study of blood T cells in healthy people across ages. Then a second PCR, running about 6 to 11 cycles, was carried out with a sample-barcoded 5' primer and a J-beta primer mix. TCRdb re-analysed the 5' RACE reads in MiXCR, keeping a single row per CDR3 protein. The table lists around 1,000,000 distinct CDR3 sequences, 25% of them singletons, with around 0.75% in the top ten. The data were also submitted as part of a second study, on T cells of mothers and their children.

The material sequenced was blood. All receptors derive from a girl aged 2-10 years in good health.

The chain has TRBV11-1 and TRBJ1-1; unclear D gene. This CDR3 has 15 residues. Germline-derived CDR1 and CDR2 are SGHAT and FQDESV (reference sequence). V lost 0 bases, J lost 1 base, and 9 bases lay in between. CDR3 DNA sequence: TGTGCCAGCAGCTTAGCGTCCCTAGGGAACACTGAAGCTTTCTTT. Translating gives CASSLASLGNTEAFF.

The chain is built from TRBV5-6 and TRBJ2-1; 10 nucleotides match TRBD1. The J segment lost 4 bases and the V segment lost 4 bases, leaving 5 bases of the junction unmatched. The CDR3 has 15 amino acids. Germline V gives CDR1 SGHDT, CDR2 YYEEEE. CDR3 coding DNA: TGTGCCAGCAGCCACCGACAGGGGGCGTACAATGAGCAGTTCTTC. It encodes CASSHRQGAYNEQFF.

This sequence joins TRBV4-2 and TRBJ2-3; D is unclear. Trimming took 2 bases from V and 4 from J, leaving 4 bases between them. The CDR3 runs to 12 residues. Germline CDR1 LGHNA, CDR2 YNFKEQ. The CDR3 region has the DNA TGTGCCAGCAGCCAAAGCGCAGATACGCAGTATTTT. This translates into CASSQSADTQYF.

This clonotype was found a few times. This may stem from a read error, because a much larger clone lies one nucleotide away. The chain uses TRBV2 and TRBJ2-5, with unresolved D. The V end lost 6 bases, the J end lost 4 bases, and 3 bases lay between the germline ends. Germline V gives CDR1 SNHLY, CDR2 FYNNEI. CDR3 size: 10 residues. The CDR3 DNA is TGTGCCAGCAGCGTAGAGACCCAGTACTTC. Its protein is CASSVETQYF. The complete variable domain, with remaining parts taken from reference TRBV2 and TRBJ2-5, reads EPEVTQTPSHQVTQMGQEVILRCVPISNHLYFYWYRQILGQKVEFLVSFYNNEISEKSEIFDDQFSVERPDGSNFTLKIRSTKLEDSAMYFCASSVETQYFGPGTRLLVL.

A note on this clonotype: This CDR3 is missing its conserved last phenylalanine or tryptophan, likely due to a read error. The rearrangement links TRBV7-2 to TRBJ2-2; no firm D call. The CDR3 runs 17 residues. With 5 bases removed from V and 3 bases from J, the gap between germline ends came to 19 bases. Germline loops: CDR1 SGHTA, CDR2 FQGNSA. CDR3 in amino acids: CASSPTPREVYTGELFL. The CDR3, as DNA: TGTGCCAGCAGCCCGACCCCAAGGGAAGTATACACCGGGGAGCTGTTTCTT.

V and J are TRBV5-1 and TRBJ2-3; 11 nucleotides align to TRBD2. After removal of 1 base from V and 6 bases from J, the junction contained 4 bases not matched to a gene. There are 15 residues in the CDR3. CDR1 is SGHRS, CDR2 YFSETQ, per germline. The CDR3 DNA sequence: TGCGCCAGCAGCTTGATAGCGGGGGGGCGGGATACGCAGTATTTT. Amino acid sequence: CASSLIAGGRDTQYF.

The rearrangement uses TRBV2 and TRBJ2-5; D might be TRBD1 (6 bases). The DNA end lines up better with TRBJ2-7; the J call may be wrong. CDR3 length: 15 residues. Germline CDR1 and CDR2: SNHLY and FYNNEI. The CDR3 here is CASSEYLGDTYEQYF. The CDR3 coding sequence is TGTGCCAGCAGTGAATATTTGGGGGACACCTACGAGCAGTACTTC.

This chain connects TRBV7-9 to TRBJ1-1, with unresolved D. V dropped 3 bases and J dropped 7 bases, with 12 bases sitting between them. The length of the CDR3 is 13 residues. The germline gives CDR1 SEHNR, CDR2 FQNEAQ (reference sequence). CDR3 in DNA: TGTGCCAGCAGCTTCTCAGACCTCAGTGAAGCTTTCTTT. Its translation is CASSFSDLSEAFF.

This clonotype has only a few counts. The V gene is TRBV18, the J gene TRBJ1-3, with TRBD1 matching 7 bases. The CDR3 consists of 12 residues. CDR1 is KGHSH, CDR2 LQKENI, per germline. CDR3 nucleotide sequence: TGTTCTACCGGGACAGACGGAAACACCATATATTTT. Translating gives CSTGTDGNTIYF.

The J gene is TRBJ1-1, the V gene TRBV2; 8 bases align to TRBD1. With 10 bases clipped from V and 4 bases from J, the junction kept 8 bases outside the gene matches. This CDR3 region has 13 residues. Germline V lookup: CDR1 SNHLY, CDR2 FYNNEI. CDR3 in DNA: TGTGCCATTTCGGACAGGGATGGCACTGAAGCTTTCTTT. Its protein product is CAISDRDGTEAFF.

The chain joins TRBV7-9 to TRBJ2-5, with D tentatively TRBD1 (5 bases). CDR3 length: 16 amino acids. CDR1 is SEHNR and CDR2 is FQNEAQ in the germline V gene (reference sequence). Trimming removed 5 bases from V and 1 base from J, with 17 bases in between. The CDR3 sequence is CASSPRLTVSQETQYF. The CDR3 DNA reads TGTGCCAGCAGCCCCCGCTTGACAGTTAGCCAAGAGACCCAGTACTTC. Full variable domain (rest looked up from reference TRBV7-9 and TRBJ2-5): DTGVSQNPRHKITKRGQNVTFRCDPISEHNRLYWYRQTLGQGPEFLTYFQNEAQLEKSRLLSDRFSAERPKGSFSTLEIQRTEQGDSAMYLCASSPRLTVSQETQYFGPGTRLLVL.

This clonotype was seen a few times. V is TRBV5-5 and J is TRBJ1-4, with D perhaps TRBD1 (5 bases). Germline lookup yields CDR1 SGHKS and CDR2 YYEKEE (reference sequence). Between the trimmed V and J ends, which lost 4 bases and 7 bases, there was a span of 17 bases. This CDR3 has 15 amino acids. CDR3 amino acids: CASSPGQGGTEKLFF. DNA for the CDR3: TGTGCCAGCAGCCCAGGTCAGGGCGGGACTGAAAAACTGTTTTTT.

This clonotype was seen more than once but under ten times. This chain uses TRBV12-3 or TRBV12-4 with TRBJ2-7; D might be TRBD2 (5 bases). Between the trimmed V and J ends, which lost 3 bases and 2 bases, there was a span of 11 bases. The CDR3 covers 14 residues. The CDR3 loop reads CASSFGRATYEQYF. The CDR3 bases are TGTGCCAGCAGTTTCGGGCGGGCTACCTACGAGCAGTACTTC.

This clonotype was counted between two and nine times. CDR3 DNA: TGTGCCAGCAGCCGCCAAGGGGGCCCTGATTCACCCCTCCACTTT. Translated, it gives CASSRQGGPDSPLHF. The chain links TRBV3-1 to TRBJ1-6; TRBD1 matches at 7 bases. This CDR3 spans 15 amino acids. The germline gives CDR1 LGHDT, CDR2 YNNKEL (reference sequence). V lost 4 bases, J lost 8 bases, and 8 bases stayed unmatched.

The V call is TRBV14, the J call TRBJ2-5; 8 bases match TRBD1. V dropped 1 base and J dropped 4; count of bases not matched to a gene: 5. The V gene's germline CDR1 is SGHDN and CDR2 FVKESK. This CDR3 spans 15 amino acids. CDR3 protein: CASSQVVTGVETQYF. In nucleotides, the CDR3 is TGTGCCAGCAGCCAAGTGGTGACAGGGGTAGAGACCCAGTACTTC. Full variable domain (outside the CDR3, taken from reference TRBV14 and TRBJ2-5): EAGVTQFPSHSVIEKGQTVTLRCDPISGHDNLYWYRRVMGKEIKFLLHFVKESKQDESGMPNNRFLAERTGGTYSTLKVQPAELEDSGVYFCASSQVVTGVETQYFGPGTRLLVL.

V gene TRBV7-9 combines with J gene TRBJ2-5; tentative D call: TRBD2 (6 bases). Germline CDR1 reads SEHNR; CDR2 reads FQNEAQ (reference sequence). Trimming took off 9 bases at V and 5 bases at J, with 19 bases between the two ends. The length of the CDR3 is 14 residues. CDR3 loop: CASKTGTSRETQYF. The CDR3 DNA follows: TGTGCCAGTAAAACCGGAACTAGCCGGGAGACCCAGTACTTC.

The chain has TRBV7-2 and TRBJ2-1, with TRBD2 identical over 8 bases. V lost 5 bases and J lost 2; bases outside the gene matches: 8. From germline, CDR1 is SGHTA and CDR2 FQGNSA. There are 16 residues in the CDR3. CDR3: CASSGREGRAYNEQFF. The CDR3 bases are TGTGCCAGCAGCGGACGGGAGGGACGAGCCTACAATGAGCAGTTCTTC.

This clonotype was counted only a few times. The chain couples TRBV12-3 or TRBV12-4 to TRBJ1-6; D uncertain. This CDR3 comprises 16 residues. Trimming took off 4 bases at V and 0 bases at J, with 10 bases between the two ends. The chain's CDR3 is CASSSAVSSYNSPLHF. The CDR3, as DNA: TGTGCCAGCAGTTCTGCTGTTAGCTCCTATAATTCACCCCTCCACTTT.

This clonotype has just a few counts. V gene TRBV7-9 combines with J gene TRBJ2-7, with D perhaps matching TRBD1 or TRBD2 (5 bases each). With 3 bases removed from V and 2 bases from J, the gap between germline ends came to 14 bases. Germline CDR1 SEHNR, CDR2 FQNEAQ (reference sequence). The CDR3 sequence is 15 residues long. The CDR3 sequence: CASSFTGTQTYEQYF. The CDR3 nucleotides read TGTGCCAGCAGCTTCACCGGGACGCAGACCTACGAGCAGTACTTC.

The rearrangement links TRBV6-5 to TRBJ2-5; D possibly uses TRBD1 or TRBD2 (5 bases each). Germline values: CDR1 MNHEY, CDR2 SVGAGI. Trimming shortened V by 8 bases and J by 3 bases, and 10 bases separated the two germline ends. CDR3 size: 12 residues. The CDR3: CASRRGEETQYF. As DNA, the CDR3 is TGTGCCAGCCGTAGGGGAGAAGAGACCCAGTACTTC.

As to this clonotype: A read error may account for a junction end that differs from germline. V gene TRBV7-8 combines with J gene TRBJ2-5; D call uncertain. TRBJ2-7 explains the end of the DNA better; the J call may be wrong. CDR1 and CDR2 from the germline V gene are SGHVS and FQNEAQ. The CDR3 spans 14 residues. The CDR3 DNA is TGTGCCAACAGCTTACGGTGGGGCTCCTACGAGCAGTACTTC. Residues: CANSLRWGSYEQYF.

This clonotype has more than one count but fewer than ten. The V gene is TRBV28, the J gene TRBJ2-4; 7 positions agree with TRBD1. The V gene's germline CDR1 is MDHEN and CDR2 SYDVKM. Trimming took 6 bases from V and 4 from J; bases not matched to a gene: 9. This CDR3 spans 15 amino acids. The CDR3 here is CASRGTGVWKNIQYF. DNA of the CDR3: TGTGCCAGCAGGGGCACAGGGGTGTGGAAAAACATTCAGTACTTC.

This clonotype was found a few times. The gene calls are TRBV7-2 and TRBJ2-3, with a tentative D call TRBD1 (5 bases). The germline V gene has CDR1 SGHTA and CDR2 FQGNSA. CDR3 length: 13 amino acids. V was cut by 5 bases and J by 6 bases, with 12 bases left in between. The CDR3 coding sequence is TGTGCCAGCAGCACGCGGACACGCGATACGCAGTATTTT. Translation: CASSTRTRDTQYF.

This clonotype was counted only a few times. The genes are TRBV29-1 and TRBJ2-4; 8 positions agree with TRBD1. J lost 7 bases, V lost 7 bases, and 6 bases had no gene match. The CDR3 spans 12 residues. Germline-derived CDR1 and CDR2 are SQVTM and ANQGSEA. The CDR3 DNA follows: TGCAGCGCCAGGGGGCTGGGTAACATTCAGTACTTC. Amino acids: CSARGLGNIQYF.

The rearrangement joins TRBV5-1 to TRBJ2-5; D gene ambiguous. The J call may be in error: the DNA end matches TRBJ2-7 better. The germline gives CDR1 SGHRS, CDR2 YFSETQ. CDR3 length: 13 amino acids. The CDR3 is CASSLSTSYEQYF. The CDR3 nucleotides are TGCGCCAGCAGCTTGTCTACCTCCTACGAGCAGTACTTC.

This clonotype was seen once. The gene calls are TRBV5-4 and TRBJ2-1; D may match TRBD1 or TRBD2 (5 bases each). Deletions cut 1 base from V and 6 bases from J, with 11 bases between. The length of the CDR3 is 14 residues. Germline lookup yields CDR1 SGHNT and CDR2 YYREEE (reference sequence). The DNA for the CDR3 is TGTGCCAGCAGCTTGATGGGGGTTGGCAATGAGCAGTTCTTC. Translation: CASSLMGVGNEQFF.

This clonotype was found a few times. In this CDR3 the conserved last residue, phenylalanine or tryptophan, is missing, so a read error is likely. The limits of the CDR3 on the DNA are not certain, so only TCRdb's listed CDR3 is given. The rearrangement links TRBV21-1 to TRBJ2-4; the table gives TRBD1 as D, unverified against the DNA. TRBV21-1 is annotated as a pseudogene. The CDR3 contains 15 residues when both ends are counted. This chain's CDR3 is CASSKAWVLGDRGWV.

The chain carries TRBV13 and TRBJ2-5; D possibly corresponds to TRBD1 (5 bases). The V end lost 1 base, the J end lost 5 bases, and 14 bases lay between the germline ends. Germline CDR1 is PRHDT and CDR2 is FYEKMQ (reference sequence). The CDR3 runs to 15 residues. The CDR3 bases are TGTGCCAGCAGCTTAGAACCCAGGGTCGGGGAGACCCAGTACTTC. Translation gives CASSLEPRVGETQYF.

As for this clonotype: Because the CDR3's place on the DNA is in doubt, the DNA is left out and the CDR3 is given as listed by TCRdb. The chain employs TRBV25-1 and TRBJ1-1; the table names TRBD1, a call not compared with the DNA. Germline loops: CDR1 MGHDK, CDR2 SYGVNS. The CDR3 is made up of 14 amino acids, end residues included. CDR3 sequence: CASSEWGPGTEALF.

The chain couples TRBV10-2 to TRBJ1-6, with D perhaps matching TRBD1 (5 bases). The CDR3 is 20 amino acids. Germline CDR1 is WSHSY and CDR2 is SAAADI. With 0 bases removed from V and 1 base from J, the gap between germline ends came to 19 bases. CDR3 in amino acids: CASSESFSGSRSSYNSPLHF. The CDR3 DNA sequence: TGCGCCAGCAGTGAGTCGTTTTCAGGGAGCCGATCATCCTATAATTCACCCCTCCACTTT.